A selection of T cell receptor beta chains follows, all from one sample in a study of radiotherapy plus CTLA-4 blockade in lung cancer. Measured with immunoSEQ multiplex PCR; TCRdb has only the in-frame clones, and not every one. Of 55,000 to 70,000 clones detected, less than 80% appear once; the ten largest clones hold roughly 17%. The starting material was peripheral blood, obtained from a patient treated with radiotherapy plus ipilimumab. These receptor sequences come from a human donor with non-small cell lung cancer who had a complete response to radiotherapy plus ipilimumab. CDR3s include the opening cysteine and the closing phenylalanine or tryptophan. A D gene is named only where the DNA matches it firmly. Clone size is shown for a subset of rows, as once, few, many or a class of expanded clone.

d_gene	abundance	j_gene	v_gene	CDR3nt	CDR3aa
NA	once	TRBJ1-5	TRBV5-6	TGTGCCAGCAGCTTGGCAGGGGCTGAGGTAAGCAATCAGCCCCAGCATTTT	CASSLAGAEVSNQPQHF
TRBD2	NA	TRBJ2-6	TRBV18	TGTGCCAGCTCATTGGGGACTACTGGGGCCAACGTCCTGACTTTC	CASSLGTTGANVLTF
NA	NA	TRBJ2-7	TRBV6-6	TGTGCCAGCAGTGACAGGTACGAGCAGTACTTC	CASSDRYEQYF
NA	NA	TRBJ1-1	TRBV10-2	TGCGCCAGCAGCCGCCAGGGGCCGAACACTGAAGCTTTCTTT	CASSRQGPNTEAFF
TRBD1	once	TRBJ1-2	TRBV27	TGTGCCAGCAGTTTCCTGGACAGGGGGCGCGGCTATGGCTACACCTTC	CASSFLDRGRGYGYTF
NA	NA	TRBJ1-2	TRBV19	TGTGCCACCCAAAGCTATAGTAGTCACTATGGCTACACCTTC	CATQSYSSHYGYTF
TRBD2	NA	TRBJ2-1	TRBV2	TGTGCCAGCACCCGGGGACTAGCGGGATACAATGAGCAGTTCTTC	CASTRGLAGYNEQFF
NA	NA	TRBJ1-2	TRBV7-9	TGTGCCAGCAGCTTAGGTACAGCCCTCCTTGGCTACACCTTC	CASSLGTALLGYTF
NA	NA	TRBJ2-1	TRBV5-6	TGTGCCAGCAGCTCAGGGAATGAGCAGTTCTTC	CASSSGNEQFF
TRBD1	few	TRBJ1-2	TRBV6-1	TGTGCCAGCAGTGTAGACACAGGGGGGCACTATGGCTACACCTTC	CASSVDTGGHYGYTF
TRBD1	NA	TRBJ1-1	TRBV7-2	TGTGCCAGCAGCATTCGACAGGGCAGGGACACTGAAGCTTTCTTT	CASSIRQGRDTEAFF
TRBD2	NA	TRBJ2-1	TRBV5-1	TGCGCCAGCAGCCGGACTAGCGGGGCCTACAATGAGCAGTTCTTC	CASSRTSGAYNEQFF
TRBD2	NA	TRBJ2-1	TRBV4-2	TGTGCCAGCAGCCTTTCGACTAGCGGGAGCAATGAGCAGTTCTTC	CASSLSTSGSNEQFF
NA	NA	TRBJ2-7	TRBV4-2	TGTGCCAGCAGCCAAGGAGGGGGAAGCTACGAGCAGTACTTC	CASSQGGGSYEQYF
NA	NA	TRBJ2-2	TRBV4-3	TGCGCTCGGGTCCTGAACACCGGGGAGCTGTTTTTT	CARVLNTGELFF
TRBD1	few	TRBJ2-7	TRBV10-3	TGTGCCATCAGAATACAGGGGGGTTACGAGCAGTACTTC	CAIRIQGGYEQYF
NA	NA	TRBJ1-3	TRBV15	TGTGCCACCAGCATCGGGATGGACTCTGGAAACACCATATATTTT	CATSIGMDSGNTIYF
NA	NA	TRBJ1-3	TRBV2	TGTGCCAGCAGTGAAGCGACAGCCACTGGAAACACCATATATTTT	CASSEATATGNTIYF
NA	few	TRBJ1-2	TRBV14	TGTGCCAGCAGCCAAGGAGGCCAGTATGGCTACACCTTC	CASSQGGQYGYTF
NA	NA	TRBJ1-2	TRBV30	TGTGCCTGGAGTGAAGCTCGACAGTGGGGTAACTATGGCTACACCTTC	CAWSEARQWGNYGYTF
NA	NA	TRBJ2-5	TRBV2	TGTGCCAGCAGGCTAGTGGAGACCCAGTACTTC	CASRLVETQYF
NA	NA	TRBJ1-5	TRBV27	TGTGCCAGCAGTTTATCGTACGGCCAGATAGCAAGTCAGCCCCAGCATTTT	CASSLSYGQIASQPQHF
NA	few	TRBJ1-3	TRBV4-2	TGTGCCAGCAGCCAAGAGTCAGCTGGAAACACCATATATTTT	CASSQESAGNTIYF
NA	NA	TRBJ2-5	TRBV19	TGTGCCAGTAGTACCACGCGGTCCAGAGGGGAGACCCAGTACTTC	CASSTTRSRGETQYF
NA	NA	TRBJ2-3	TRBV7-8	TGTGCCAGCAGCGAGGACAGAAGCACAGATACGCAGTATTTT	CASSEDRSTDTQYF